This entry concerns a single T cell receptor (beta chain). This clonotype was counted a few times. Its antigen remains unidentified. The record has no base qualities; no much larger clone is one base away. Preparation of the library involved 5' RACE. The instrument was an Illumina HiSeq 2000. Template switching added a universal primer binding site, and the final cDNA carried a unique molecular identifier that allowed TCR cDNA molecules to be counted accurately. Specific primers in the conserved constant-segment region were used to synthesize first-strand cDNA for TCR alpha and beta chains. To control for contamination, every cDNA library carried two barcodes: a SMART-Mk sample barcode plus Illumina barcodes. TruSeq adapter sequences and Illumina sample barcodes were added in two successive PCR steps. TCR alpha and beta cDNA libraries were sequenced on the Illumina HiSeq platform with custom primers. The original methods were these. Raw reads were processed with MiGEC to extract unique molecular identifiers, and MiXCR was used to determine CDR3 positions. For each individual, recombination models were inferred using an EM algorithm with the repgenHMM and IGoR tools. Shared clonotypes were analyzed with the tcR package in R, and sharing was normalized by the product of cloneset sizes. To study raw recombination free of thymic and clonal selection effects, out-of-frame nonproductive sequences were analyzed. TCRdb applied fastp at Q25 and MiXCR to the public reads, then kept only in-frame beta chains. Identical CDR3 proteins give one entry, which carries the most common genes and DNA. The V and J calls shown here were made by TCRdb, not taken from the authors' results. The sample has a few hundred thousand distinct CDR3 sequences on record, about 15% of them singletons. The top ten constitute 0.44% of the sample.

Only healthy Caucasian donors were included. The twin cohort comprised three pairs of female monozygotic twins, all aged roughly 18 to 30 years. Positive isolation kits from Invitrogen were used to isolate the CD4+ and CD8+ T cell populations. CDR1 SQVTM and CDR2 ANQGSEA were looked up in the germline V gene. CDR3 length: 16 amino acids, cysteine to phenylalanine. The DNA shown is the 48-base CDR3, in frame from base 1. The V end gives up 0 bases and the J end 0 bases, leaving 3 bases in the junction not matched to a gene. This record comes from a study of identical twins (dated by TCRdb to between 2015 and 2016). Broadly, across the study: To test whether fetal clonotypes persist, the study used deep sequencing on TCR alpha and beta repertoires from monozygotic twins, unrelated adults of various ages, and cord blood. To rule out contamination, replicate twin experiments were performed at different times with different library preparation protocols. General findings and caveats noted by the study authors: Out-of-frame TCR alpha sharing in monozygotic twins was systematically underestimated by recombination models, whereas sharing between unrelated individuals was in agreement with the recombination models. Compared with coincidental sharing between unrelated individuals, an excess of low generation-probability sequences was observed among out-of-frame TCR alpha sequences shared between twins. Fewer insertions were carried by abundant cord blood beta clonotypes, a similar but weaker trend appeared in young adult naive repertoires, and no such trend appeared in memory repertoires. Because the same donors could not be followed over many years, the conclusions relied on cross-sectional statistical analysis. In beta out-of-frame sequences, excess twin sharing was weaker, because having fewer shared sequences lowered the signal-to-noise ratio. Zero-insertion analyses could be partly confounded by invariant T cells such as MAIT and iNKT, although diverse VJ usage argued against such confounding for most clonotypes.

The data were also submitted as part of a second study, on yellow fever vaccine responses in identical twins. The second study reports: According to the authors, in identical twins the way T cells responded to vaccination appeared partly convergent and partly personalized. Focusing on identical twins, the study followed the T cell clones that responded to the vaccine, and did so with precision.

Sequencing input: CD4+ T cells sorted from blood. The receptor was isolated from a woman younger than 30 in good health. The sequence joins TRBV29-1 to TRBJ2-2, and 8 bases in between align with TRBD1. The DNA sequence is TGCAGCGTTGAAGACCGGGACAGGTCGAACACCGGGGAGCTGTTTTTT. Its protein is CSVEDRDRSNTGELFF.